This T cell receptor (beta chain) is drawn from a study of shared clonotypes between healthy human individuals. With respect to this clone: The antigen is undetermined. In the same sample, other DNA sequences code for this CDR3.

CDR1 MGHRA and CDR2 YSYEKL come from the germline V gene. The CDR3 totals 13 residues. Trimming removed 0 bases from V and 9 bases from J, with 11 bases in between. The authors split each subset's genomic DNA evenly across several immunoSEQ plates. The data were produced by immunoSEQ multiplex PCR, yet TCRdb's version contains in-frame clones alone and is incomplete. The table includes 2,500,000 or so clones, 90% to 95% detected once. Broader study findings: Estimated clonotype richness was generally higher in naive than memory subsets. Non-shared clonotypes showed lower generation probabilities than clonotypes common to all four donors.

V gene TRBV4-1 combines with J gene TRBJ1-2; D call uncertain. This clonotype was obtained from a young man in good health. Sequenced sample: naive CD4+ T cells sorted from blood. Described subset: CD45RA+ positively selected. CDR3 loop: CASSQEGTLSYTF. CDR3 bases: TGCGCCAGCAGCCAAGAAGGCACCCTGAGCTACACCTTC.